A selection of T cell receptor beta chains follows, all from one sample in a study of shared clonotypes between healthy human individuals. The protocol was immunoSEQ multiplex PCR, while the TCRdb copy is restricted to in-frame clones and leaves out a portion. The data contain about 2,100,000 clones, about 93% of them seen just once; the ten biggest clones take up 1.5% to 2%. Input material: naive CD8+ T cells from PBMCs. The receptors were gathered from a man younger than 30 in good health. Some clones in this sample may be carry-over from other donors' samples. The CDR3 runs from the conserved cysteine through the conserved F or W. The D gene is left open where the match is weak. The size field is filled for only some rows; it gives once, few, many or a size class.

D: .; J: TRBJ2-1; size: .; V: TRBV28; DNA: TGTGCCAGCAGTTTGCTCCAACTAGGCTACAATGAGCAGTTCTTC; CDR3: CASSLLQLGYNEQFF
D: .; J: TRBJ1-2; size: once; V: TRBV6-5; DNA: TGTGCCAGCAGCCCGGACGGAGGTAACTATGGCTACACCTTC; CDR3: CASSPDGGNYGYTF
D: .; J: TRBJ2-1; size: .; V: TRBV7-9; DNA: TGTGCCAGCAGCTCCCACGGGACTCCCAATGAGCAGTTCTTC; CDR3: CASSSHGTPNEQFF
D: TRBD1; J: TRBJ1-2; size: .; V: TRBV5-1; DNA: TGCGCCAGCATACCCAACTCCGGGACAGGCCTGACCTTC; CDR3: CASIPNSGTGLTF
D: .; J: TRBJ1-2; size: .; V: TRBV6-4; DNA: TGTGCCAGGAAGGACGGTCGGCGTGGCTACACCTTC; CDR3: CARKDGRRGYTF
D: TRBD2; J: TRBJ2-1; size: .; V: TRBV9; DNA: TGTGCCAGCAGCGCTCACGGGACTAGCGATCACAATGAGCAGTTCTTC; CDR3: CASSAHGTSDHNEQFF
D: .; J: TRBJ1-1; size: .; V: TRBV7-9; DNA: TGTGCCAGCAGCTTCGGGGGGCAAAGGGGAGCTTTCTTT; CDR3: CASSFGGQRGAFF
D: .; J: TRBJ2-1; size: .; V: TRBV2; DNA: TGTGCCAGCAGTGAAGCTACTGCCGGCCACAATGAGCAGTTCTTC; CDR3: CASSEATAGHNEQFF
D: TRBD2; J: TRBJ2-7; size: once; V: TRBV5-1; DNA: TGCGCCAGCAGCTTGGCCGTGCTAGCGGGAGTTTCCTACGAGCAGTACTTC; CDR3: CASSLAVLAGVSYEQYF
D: .; J: TRBJ2-1; size: .; V: TRBV7-2; DNA: TGTGCCAGCAGCTTAGGGGTAGTGGCTTACAATGAGCAGTTCTTC; CDR3: CASSLGVVAYNEQFF
D: .; J: TRBJ1-5; size: .; V: TRBV19; DNA: TGTGCCAGTACCCCCTCCCGGACGGGGTGGGATCAGCCCCAGCATTTT; CDR3: CASTPSRTGWDQPQHF
D: TRBD2; J: TRBJ2-1; size: .; V: TRBV6-1; DNA: TGTGCCAGCAGTGAATTGCCTAGCGGGAATATCTACAATGAGCAGTTCTTC; CDR3: CASSELPSGNIYNEQFF
D: .; J: TRBJ2-7; size: .; V: TRBV2; DNA: TGTGCCAGCAGTGATAATCCCCGTAGCTCCTACGAGCAGTACTTC; CDR3: CASSDNPRSSYEQYF
D: TRBD2; J: TRBJ2-7; size: .; V: TRBV4-1; DNA: TGCGCCAGCAGGCACGGCGGGGGGGAGCAGTACTTC; CDR3: CASRHGGGEQYF
D: .; J: TRBJ1-1; size: few; V: TRBV9; DNA: TGTGCCAGCAGCGTCGAGGACACTCCCAGGGAAGCTTTCTTT; CDR3: CASSVEDTPREAFF
D: .; J: TRBJ1-5; size: .; V: TRBV5-5; DNA: TGTGCCAGCAGTCCATCAAGGGGGGGCAATCAGCCCCAGCATTTT; CDR3: CASSPSRGGNQPQHF
D: .; J: TRBJ1-3; size: .; V: TRBV28; DNA: TGTGCCAGCAGTTGGCCAGACTACTCTGGAAACACCATATATTTT; CDR3: CASSWPDYSGNTIYF
D: .; J: TRBJ2-1; size: .; V: TRBV5-4; DNA: TGTGCCAGCAGCTTGGAGAGTAACAGACTTTCCTACAATGAGCAGTTCTTC; CDR3: CASSLESNRLSYNEQFF
D: .; J: TRBJ1-2; size: .; V: TRBV6-5; DNA: TGTGCCCCGGGCGCTAACTATGGCTACACCTTC; CDR3: CAPGANYGYTF
D: TRBD2; J: TRBJ2-3; size: .; V: TRBV13; DNA: TGTGCCAGCAGCGGGACTAGCGGCACAGATACGCAGTATTTT; CDR3: CASSGTSGTDTQYF
D: .; J: TRBJ1-3; size: .; V: TRBV29-1; DNA: TGCAGCGTTGAGGGCTTGGGACAAGGAGTCGGAAACACCATATATTTT; CDR3: CSVEGLGQGVGNTIYF
D: .; J: TRBJ2-5; size: .; V: TRBV27; DNA: TGTGCCAGCAGTTTTGGCGGGACAAAGACCCAGTACTTC; CDR3: CASSFGGTKTQYF
D: .; J: TRBJ2-1; size: .; V: TRBV28; DNA: TGTGCCAGCAGTTCCGGGACTGCCGAGGGGGATGAGCAGTTCTTC; CDR3: CASSSGTAEGDEQFF
D: .; J: TRBJ2-7; size: .; V: TRBV10-3; DNA: TGTGCCATCAGTGCCCAGGGGCCAACCCGCTACGAGCAGTACTTC; CDR3: CAISAQGPTRYEQYF
D: .; J: TRBJ2-5; size: .; V: TRBV11-2; DNA: TGTGCCAGCAGCTTAATTCCGGGGACGGAGACCCAGTACTTC; CDR3: CASSLIPGTETQYF
D: TRBD1; J: TRBJ1-6; size: .; V: TRBV30; DNA: TGTGCCTGGAGTTTGACAGGGGTCCTCTATAATTCACCCCTCCACTTT; CDR3: CAWSLTGVLYNSPLHF
D: .; J: TRBJ2-3; size: .; V: TRBV6-6; DNA: TGTGCCAGCAGTTACGAGACAGTAGCAAAGGATACGCAGTATTTT; CDR3: CASSYETVAKDTQYF
D: .; J: TRBJ2-2; size: few; V: TRBV7-9; DNA: TGTGCCAGCAGCTTGCAGGGATTCGCCGGGGAGCTGTTTTTT; CDR3: CASSLQGFAGELFF
D: .; J: TRBJ1-2; size: .; V: TRBV19; DNA: TGTGCCAGTAAGGCCTATGGCTACACCTTC; CDR3: CASKAYGYTF
D: .; J: TRBJ2-5; size: .; V: TRBV27; DNA: TGTGCCAGCAACCCCCGGGGGGCTAGCGGCCCCGAGGAGAAAGAGACCCAGTACTTC; CDR3: CASNPRGASGPEEKETQYF
D: .; J: TRBJ1-3; size: .; V: TRBV7-2; DNA: TGTGCCAGCAGCTTAGCCCCCGCGCAATCTGGCAGGTACTCTGGAAACACCATATATTTT; CDR3: CASSLAPAQSGRYSGNTIYF
D: TRBD1; J: TRBJ2-7; size: .; V: TRBV18; DNA: TGTGCCAGTACAGACAGGGCTATCGACGAGCAGTACTTC; CDR3: CASTDRAIDEQYF
D: TRBD2; J: TRBJ2-7; size: .; V: TRBV11-1; DNA: TGTGCCAGCAGCTTAGGCGGGAGGGGCCCCTACGAGCAGTACTTC; CDR3: CASSLGGRGPYEQYF
D: TRBD1; J: TRBJ1-5; size: .; V: TRBV19; DNA: TGTGCCAGTAGTTCGACAGGGAATCAGCCCCAGCATTTT; CDR3: CASSSTGNQPQHF
D: TRBD1; J: TRBJ2-3; size: .; V: TRBV28; DNA: TGTGCCAGCAGTTCCGGACAGGGGGCAGATACGCAGTATTTT; CDR3: CASSSGQGADTQYF
D: .; J: TRBJ2-1; size: once; V: TRBV5-6; DNA: TGTGCCAGCAGCTTGGCGGGACCCTACTCCTACAATGAGCAGTTCTTC; CDR3: CASSLAGPYSYNEQFF
D: TRBD1; J: TRBJ1-2; size: .; V: TRBV11-2; DNA: TGTGCCAGCAGCTCTGCGGACAGGGTCAATGGCTACACCTTC; CDR3: CASSSADRVNGYTF
D: .; J: TRBJ2-3; size: .; V: TRBV15; DNA: TGTGCCACCAGCAGGTCAGGGGCAGATACGCAGTATTTT; CDR3: CATSRSGADTQYF
D: TRBD1; J: TRBJ2-1; size: .; V: TRBV4-3; DNA: TGCGCCAGCAGCCAAGGAACAGGTCAGGGGGCCAATGAGCAGTTCTTC; CDR3: CASSQGTGQGANEQFF
D: .; J: TRBJ1-1; size: few; V: TRBV5-6; DNA: TGTGCCAGCAGCCTAGGGACTGAAGCTTTCTTT; CDR3: CASSLGTEAFF
D: .; J: TRBJ1-5; size: .; V: TRBV4-1; DNA: TGCGCCAGCAGCCCCGGGATGGGGCCAGGCAATCAGCCCCAGCATTTT; CDR3: CASSPGMGPGNQPQHF
D: .; J: TRBJ2-1; size: .; V: TRBV29-1; DNA: TGCAGCGTCGATAAAAACCGGGACAATGAGCAGTTCTTC; CDR3: CSVDKNRDNEQFF
D: .; J: TRBJ2-7; size: .; V: TRBV4-3; DNA: TGCGCCAGCAGCCAGGGCCTCAGGTACGAGCAGTACTTC; CDR3: CASSQGLRYEQYF
D: .; J: TRBJ2-7; size: .; V: TRBV4-1; DNA: TGCGCCAGCAGCCAAGTTGGAGAGAGGGTCGAGCAGTACTTC; CDR3: CASSQVGERVEQYF
D: .; J: TRBJ2-2; size: .; V: TRBV11-2; DNA: TGTGCCAGCAGCTTAGTAGGGGTCCCCGGGGAGCTGTTTTTT; CDR3: CASSLVGVPGELFF